These 20 T cell receptor beta chains share one sample of origin, sequenced in a study of control samples from healthy donors and cancer patients. Profiled with immunoSEQ multiplex PCR; TCRdb holds only in-frame clones, not every one. The repertoire includes 120,000 to 150,000 clones, more than 90% of them detected once, and more than 3% sits in the top ten. The material sequenced was blood. The receptors were gathered from a man younger than 40 in good health.

This clone was recorded once. The V call is TRBV6-5, the J call TRBJ1-3; possible D gene TRBD1, 5 bases. The V gene's germline CDR1 is MNHEY and CDR2 SVGAGI. This CDR3 is 13 amino acids long. Trimming took 4 bases from V and 10 from J, leaving 14 bases between them. The CDR3 DNA reads as TGTGCCAGCAGTTTAGGAAGGGGTCTGACCATATATTTT. This sequence encodes CASSLGRGLTIYF.

As concerns this clone: Sequence at one end of the junction differs from germline and may be a read error. The chain links TRBV5-1 to TRBJ2-7; D ambiguous. This CDR3 is built from 15 residues. Germline V gene data show CDR1 as SGHRS and CDR2 as YFSETQ. CDR3 sequence (DNA): TGCGCCAGCAGTTTGGCTACAGAAAAATTCTACGAGCAGTACTTC. Amino acid sequence: CASSLATEKFYEQYF.

The chain uses TRBV7-9 and TRBJ1-1, with D possibly TRBD1 on 5 matching bases. V shed 5 bases and J shed 4 bases, with 11 bases lying between them. This CDR3 contains 13 residues. The germline gives CDR1 SEHNR, CDR2 FQNEAQ (reference sequence). The DNA for the CDR3 is TGTGCCAGCAGCGACGGGGGAGGCACTGAAGCTTTCTTT. This codes for CASSDGGGTEAFF.

The chain uses TRBV7-2 and TRBJ2-6, with no clear D. V shed 3 bases and J shed 3 bases, with 3 bases lying between them. This CDR3 comprises 13 residues. Per the germline V gene, CDR1 is SGHTA and CDR2 is FQGNSA. DNA of the CDR3: TGTGCCAGCAGCTTGGATGGGGCCAACGTCCTGACTTTC. Translating gives CASSLDGANVLTF.

The chain has TRBV19 and TRBJ1-5; TRBD1 matches 8 bases. Germline-derived CDR1 and CDR2 are LNHDA and SQIVND (reference sequence). J lost 7 bases, V lost 1 base, and 6 bases had no gene match. CDR3 length: 15 amino acids. The CDR3 here is CASSIVGQGSQPQHF. CDR3 bases: TGTGCCAGTAGTATAGTAGGACAGGGTAGCCAGCCCCAGCATTTT.

The chain uses TRBV6-1 and TRBJ1-5; D is perhaps TRBD1 (5 bases). The CDR3 sequence is 16 residues long. Trimming took 2 bases from V and 7 from J, leaving 18 bases between them. Germline V gene sequence: CDR1 MNHNS, CDR2 SASEGT. The CDR3 loop is CASSELDPGPKQPQHF. CDR3 bases: TGTGCCAGCAGTGAATTAGATCCGGGACCTAAACAGCCCCAGCATTTT.

This clone was seen once. CDR3 in DNA: TGTGCCAGCAGCCAAGATGCTAGCGGGGGGTGGGAGAGCACAGATACGCAGTATTTT. Translation gives CASSQDASGGWESTDTQYF. V gene TRBV4-2 combines with J gene TRBJ2-3, with TRBD2 matching over 11 bases. The germline CDR1 and CDR2 sequences are LGHNA and YNFKEQ. The V segment lost 0 bases and the J segment 0 bases; nucleotides outside the gene matches: 8. The length of the CDR3 is 19 residues.

The chain is built from TRBV3-1 (or the pseudogene TRBV3-2) and TRBJ2-2; 13 positions match TRBD2. V was clipped by 3 bases and J by 4 bases; unmatched bases: 8. CDR3 length equals 18 residues. Germline values: CDR1 LGHDT, CDR2 YNNKEL (reference sequence). CDR3 sequence reads: CASSQGLAGISGTGELFF. CDR3 nucleotide sequence: TGTGCCAGCAGCCAGGGACTAGCGGGGATTTCGGGCACCGGGGAGCTGTTTTTT.

This sequence joins TRBV23-1 and TRBJ1-5, with 7 bases lining up with TRBD1. TRBV23-1 is an ORF, and what it does is uncertain. V lost 1 base, J lost 0 bases, and 3 bases stayed unmatched. CDR3 length equals 16 residues. The CDR3 here is CASSQLDRLSNQPQHF. In DNA form, the CDR3 reads TGCGCCAGCAGTCAATTGGACAGGCTTAGCAATCAGCCCCAGCATTTT.

The chain combines TRBV6-5 with TRBJ2-2; D is unclear. This CDR3 is 15 amino acids long. Germline CDR1 and CDR2: MNHEY and SVGAGI. The ends were cut back, 6 bases at V and 4 bases at J, with 15 bases in the middle. The CDR3 reads CASRRDGLSTGELFF. The DNA of the CDR3 is TGTGCCAGCAGGAGAGACGGTTTATCCACCGGGGAGCTGTTTTTT.

The rearrangement links TRBV7-8 to TRBJ1-6, with TRBD1 as a possible D gene (5 bases). Germline V CDR1 and CDR2: SGHVS, FQNEAQ. This CDR3 has 15 amino acids. V lost 2 bases, J lost 7 bases, and 12 bases lay in between. Here the CDR3 reads CASSLRAGSNSPLHF. For the CDR3, the DNA is TGTGCCAGCAGCTTAAGGGCAGGGTCCAATTCACCCCTCCACTTT.

This rearrangement joins TRBV7-8 to TRBJ1-1, with TRBD1 matching over 7 bases. Trimming cost V 0 bases and J 1 base; bases outside gene matches: 8. The CDR3 has 17 residues. Germline V gene data show CDR1 as SGHVS and CDR2 as FQNEAQ. The CDR3 DNA is TGTGCCAGCAGCTTAGCGACGACAGGGCTGGGGAACACTGAAGCTTTCTTT. Amino acids: CASSLATTGLGNTEAFF.

The chain links TRBV5-1 to TRBJ2-6; D not resolved. CDR1 is SGHRS, CDR2 YFSETQ, per germline. This CDR3 has 17 amino acids. With 0 bases removed from V and 1 base from J, the gap between germline ends came to 11 bases. Here the CDR3 DNA reads TGCGCCAGCAGCTTGGGACGAAGTACTTCTGGGGCCAACGTCCTGACTTTC. This gives the protein CASSLGRSTSGANVLTF.

The V call is TRBV6-5, the J call TRBJ2-3; 8 bases agree with TRBD1. This CDR3 is 14 amino acids long. J was trimmed by 2 bases and V by 6 bases; bases with no gene match: 4. CDR1 is MNHEY, CDR2 SVGAGI, per germline. CDR3 protein: CASSLRGPTDTQYF. In DNA form, the CDR3 reads TGTGCCAGCAGCCTCAGGGGGCCCACAGATACGCAGTATTTT.

The rearrangement links TRBV19 to TRBJ1-6, with unresolved D. CDR3 length: 13 residues. The V end lost 2 bases, the J end lost 8 bases, and 7 bases lay between the germline ends. The germline CDR1 and CDR2 sequences are LNHDA and SQIVND (reference sequence). Here the CDR3 DNA reads TGTGCCAGTAGTATAATGTCGGATTCACCCCTCCACTTT. Translated, it gives CASSIMSDSPLHF.

V gene TRBV11-2 combines with J gene TRBJ1-4; TRBD1 might be the D (6 bases). The V gene lost 0 bases and the J gene lost 3 bases, with 11 bases spanning the gap. The CDR3 totals 16 residues. Germline CDR1 is SGHAT and CDR2 is FQNNGV. CDR3: CASSLDQNRANEKLFF. CDR3 nucleotides: TGTGCCAGCAGCTTAGATCAGAACAGGGCTAATGAAAAACTGTTTTTT. The full variable domain, in which reference TRBV11-2 and TRBJ1-4 provide the parts outside the CDR3, is EAGVAQSPRYKIIEKRQSVAFWCNPISGHATLYWYQQILGQGPKLLIQFQNNGVVDDSQLPKDRFSAERLKGVDSTLKIQPAKLEDSAVYLCASSLDQNRANEKLFFGSGTQLSVL.

This chain joins TRBV5-4 and TRBJ1-1, with unresolved D. The germline CDR1 and CDR2 sequences are SGHNT and YYREEE (reference sequence). The ends were cut back, 0 bases at V and 5 bases at J, with 11 bases in the middle. The CDR3 sequence is 14 residues long. The CDR3 here is CASSLAGSGTEAFF. CDR3 nucleotides: TGTGCCAGCAGCTTGGCCGGGAGTGGGACTGAAGCTTTCTTT.

The rearrangement links TRBV27 to TRBJ1-1; weak D call: TRBD1 (6 bases). Germline CDR1 and CDR2: MNHEY and SMNVEV (reference sequence). CDR3 length: 14 residues. V lost 6 bases and J 7 bases, leaving 18 bases between the germline ends. The DNA for the CDR3 is TGTGCCAGCAGACAGCCCCTCGCAGGGGATGAAGCTTTCTTT. Its protein product is CASRQPLAGDEAFF.

The genes are TRBV24-1 and TRBJ2-6, with 9 positions matching TRBD1. The V and J ends lost 2 bases and 2 bases, in that order; junction bases with no gene match: 12. The length of the CDR3 is 20 residues. Per the germline V gene, CDR1 is KGHDR and CDR2 is SFDVKD. CDR3 region: CATSDSPGQGRPTGANVLTF. The CDR3 region has the DNA TGTGCCACCAGTGATTCGCCGGGACAGGGTCGTCCTACTGGGGCCAACGTCCTGACTTTC.

A remark on this clone: One end of the junction does not line up with germline, which may come from a read error. The rearrangement links TRBV5-6 to TRBJ1-2; D unclear. Per germline, CDR1 SGHDT and CDR2 YYEEEE. The CDR3 covers 16 residues. CDR3 DNA: TGTGCCAGCAGCTTGGCAAGGGAGATGAAGAACTATAGCTACACCTTC. This translates into CASSLAREMKNYSYTF.